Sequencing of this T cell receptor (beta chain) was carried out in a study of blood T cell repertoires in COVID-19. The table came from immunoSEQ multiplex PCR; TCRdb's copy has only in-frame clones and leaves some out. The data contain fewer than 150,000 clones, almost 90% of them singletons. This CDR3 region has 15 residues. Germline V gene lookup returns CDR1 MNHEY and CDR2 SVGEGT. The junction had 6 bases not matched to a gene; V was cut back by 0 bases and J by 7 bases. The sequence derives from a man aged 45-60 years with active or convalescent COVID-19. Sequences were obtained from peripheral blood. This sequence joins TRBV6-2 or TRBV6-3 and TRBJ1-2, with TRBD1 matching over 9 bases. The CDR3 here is CASSYSYTGGPGYTF. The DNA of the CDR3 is TGTGCCAGCAGTTACTCGTACACAGGGGGCCCTGGCTACACCTTC.